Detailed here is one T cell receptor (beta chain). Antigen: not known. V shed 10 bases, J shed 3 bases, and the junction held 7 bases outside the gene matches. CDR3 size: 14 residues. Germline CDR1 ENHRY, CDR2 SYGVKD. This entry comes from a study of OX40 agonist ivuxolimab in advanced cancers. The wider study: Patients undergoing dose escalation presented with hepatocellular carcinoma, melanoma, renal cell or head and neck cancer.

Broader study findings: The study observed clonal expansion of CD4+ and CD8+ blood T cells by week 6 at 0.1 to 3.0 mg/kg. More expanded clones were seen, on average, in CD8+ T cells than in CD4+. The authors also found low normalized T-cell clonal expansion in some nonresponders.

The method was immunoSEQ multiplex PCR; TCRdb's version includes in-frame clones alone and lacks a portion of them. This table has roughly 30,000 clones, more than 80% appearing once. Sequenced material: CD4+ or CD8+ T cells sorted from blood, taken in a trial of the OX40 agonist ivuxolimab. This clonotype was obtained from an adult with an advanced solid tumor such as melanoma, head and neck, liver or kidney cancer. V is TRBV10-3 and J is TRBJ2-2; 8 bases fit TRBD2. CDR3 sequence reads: CASRRREDTGELFF. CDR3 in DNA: TGTGCCAGCAGGAGGCGGGAGGACACCGGGGAGCTGTTTTTT.